This T cell receptor (beta chain) was profiled in a study of T cell responses to AZD1222 COVID-19 vaccine. Per the germline V gene, CDR1 is LNHDA and CDR2 is SQIVND (reference sequence). Trimming stripped 6 bases from V and 2 bases from J, with 14 bases between. The CDR3 sequence is 14 residues long. Overall study results and limits: At baseline, seropositivity was found in only 6 or 7 AZD1222 recipients.

Generated by immunoSEQ multiplex PCR, the TCRdb table keeps only in-frame clones and is missing some. In the table there are about 130,000 clones, 86% of which are singletons. A remark on this clone: Its target is not known.

Source: peripheral blood, taken on day 0 of AZD1222 vaccination. The chain carries TRBV19 and TRBJ2-7; D might be TRBD1 (5 bases). This receptor was obtained from an adult in good health. CDR3 sequence reads: CASSNPGSAYEQYF. In DNA form, the CDR3 reads TGTGCCAGTAGCAATCCAGGGTCCGCCTACGAGCAGTACTTC.